The rows below give T cell receptor beta chains drawn from one sample of a study of CXCR4 blockade with PD-1 therapy in pancreatic cancer. Assay: immunoSEQ multiplex PCR; the TCRdb copy retains only in-frame clones and omits some. The sample lists approximately 2,600 clones; 35% to 50% were seen once. The sequencing sample was made of tumor tissue. These receptors originate from a human donor with pancreatic ductal adenocarcinoma. Each CDR3 is given with its conserved first and last residue. Fields, in order: J gene, clone size, D gene, V gene, CDR3 DNA, CDR3 protein. D genes are given only for firm matches. Clone size is given for some rows only: seen once, a few or many times, or a class if the clone is expanded.

J: TRBJ2-7; size: NA; D: NA; V: TRBV6-8; DNA: TGTGCCAGCAGTGCAGGGCTACCCTACGAGCAGTACTTC; CDR3: CASSAGLPYEQYF
J: TRBJ1-4; size: few; D: NA; V: TRBV2; DNA: TGTGCCAGCAGTGACTTTGGAGGGAAACTGTTTTTT; CDR3: CASSDFGGKLFF
J: TRBJ1-5; size: NA; D: NA; V: TRBV28; DNA: TGTGCCAGCAGTTTAGGGCTCCCCAATCAGCCCCAGCATTTT; CDR3: CASSLGLPNQPQHF
J: TRBJ2-7; size: NA; D: TRBD1; V: TRBV18; DNA: TGTGCCAGCTCACAACCAGGGACAGCGTCCTACGAGCAGTACTTC; CDR3: CASSQPGTASYEQYF
J: TRBJ1-5; size: large; D: NA; V: TRBV4-1; DNA: TGCGCCAGCAGCCAAGTTTATAGCAATCAGCCCCAGCATTTT; CDR3: CASSQVYSNQPQHF
J: TRBJ2-5; size: few; D: TRBD1; V: TRBV18; DNA: TGTGCCAGCTCACGTGGACAGGGCGGTTACGAGGCCCAGTACTTC; CDR3: CASSRGQGGYEAQYF
J: TRBJ2-5; size: many; D: TRBD2; V: TRBV28; DNA: TGTGCCAGCAGCCTACTAGCGGGAGAAGAGACCCAGTACTTC; CDR3: CASSLLAGEETQYF
J: TRBJ2-7; size: NA; D: TRBD2; V: TRBV9; DNA: TGTGCCAGCAGCGAGGTGGGCGGGAGGATCTACGAGCAGTACTTC; CDR3: CASSEVGGRIYEQYF
J: TRBJ2-5; size: NA; D: TRBD2; V: TRBV19; DNA: TGTGCCAGTAGTATGGGATCTAGCGGGGTCCAAGAGACCCAGTACTTC; CDR3: CASSMGSSGVQETQYF
J: TRBJ2-7; size: NA; D: NA; V: TRBV10-2; DNA: TGCGCCAGCAGTGAGAGGTTAGCTGGGAGGTACGAGCAGTACTTC; CDR3: CASSERLAGRYEQYF
J: TRBJ2-3; size: NA; D: NA; V: TRBV19; DNA: TGTGCCAGTAGTCAGGGGGGGTTGGCAGATACGCAGTATTTT; CDR3: CASSQGGLADTQYF
J: TRBJ2-2; size: NA; D: TRBD1; V: TRBV19; DNA: TGTGCCAGTAGTGTCCCCTTCCAGGGGGTAGACACCGGGGAGCTGTTTTTT; CDR3: CASSVPFQGVDTGELFF
J: TRBJ2-2; size: few; D: NA; V: TRBV30; DNA: TGTGCCTGGGCCAGGGGATCAACCGGGGAGCTGTTTTTT; CDR3: CAWARGSTGELFF
J: TRBJ1-5; size: NA; D: NA; V: TRBV10-2; DNA: TGCGCCAGCAGTGAGTCGATTGATCAGCCCCAGCATTTT; CDR3: CASSESIDQPQHF
J: TRBJ1-2; size: few; D: TRBD1; V: TRBV11-3; DNA: TGTGCCAGCAGCCAGGGCGGCGCAGGGGGTAAGAGATTGGGCGAGGCCTTC; CDR3: CASSQGGAGGKRLGEAF
J: TRBJ1-1; size: few; D: TRBD1; V: TRBV28; DNA: TGTGCCAGCAGTTTTGACAGGGGAACTGAAGCTTTCTTT; CDR3: CASSFDRGTEAFF